This T cell receptor (beta chain) stems from a study of graft-versus-host responses after intestinal transplantation. Whole-study findings and limits: Recipient bone marrow held GvH clones, some seen earlier in ileum or blood.

The table came from immunoSEQ multiplex PCR; TCRdb's copy has only in-frame clones and leaves some out. The table lists under 40,000 clones, over 85% of them singletons, with about 0.72% in the top ten. Germline CDR1 SGHVS, CDR2 FNYEAQ. V lost 5 bases and J lost 1; bases outside the gene matches: 19. The CDR3 runs to 19 residues. In its sample, this clone was seen a few times. Its target is unknown. Material: PBMCs, obtained 16 days after intestinal transplant. This clonotype was sampled from a human patient who received an intestinal transplant, so some T cells may come from the graft donor. The rearrangement uses TRBV7-6 and TRBJ1-1; the match to TRBD1 covers 7 bases. This chain's CDR3 is CASSQSPPHTGARNTEAFF. Written as DNA, the CDR3 is TGTGCCAGCAGCCAATCCCCCCCACACACAGGGGCGCGGAACACTGAAGCTTTCTTT.